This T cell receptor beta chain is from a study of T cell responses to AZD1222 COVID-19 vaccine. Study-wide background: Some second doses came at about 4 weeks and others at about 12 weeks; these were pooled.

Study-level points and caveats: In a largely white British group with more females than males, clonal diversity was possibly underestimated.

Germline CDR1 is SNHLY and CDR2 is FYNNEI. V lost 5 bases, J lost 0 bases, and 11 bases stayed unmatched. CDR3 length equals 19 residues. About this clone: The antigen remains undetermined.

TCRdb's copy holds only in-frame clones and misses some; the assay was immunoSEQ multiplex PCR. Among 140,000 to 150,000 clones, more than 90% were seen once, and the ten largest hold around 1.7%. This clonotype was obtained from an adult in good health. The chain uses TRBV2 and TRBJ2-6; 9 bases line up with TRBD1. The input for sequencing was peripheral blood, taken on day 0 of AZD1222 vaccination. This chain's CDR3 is CASSFVPGQGLSGANVLTF. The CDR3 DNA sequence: TGTGCCAGCAGTTTCGTACCGGGACAGGGCCTCTCTGGGGCCAACGTCCTGACTTTC.